This T cell receptor (beta chain) was found in a study of T cell responses to AZD1222 COVID-19 vaccine. Germline V gene sequence: CDR1 MDHEN, CDR2 SYDVKM. The germline V and J ends were trimmed by 6 bases and 0 bases, with 21 bases remaining between them. CDR3 size: 19 residues. Study-wide points: Targets within unmutated variant regions were reportedly found for nearly half of spike-specific TCRs.

Notes on this clone: Its antigen remains unknown.

The repertoire was sequenced with immunoSEQ multiplex PCR; TCRdb's copy has only in-frame clones and lacks some. This sample yields around 130,000 clones, of which about 88% are seen a single time; 2.5% to 3.5% belongs to the top ten. The rearrangement joins TRBV28 to TRBJ1-6, with a weak D call TRBD1 (6 bases). This clonotype was obtained from an adult who received the AZD1222 COVID-19 vaccine. The sequenced sample was peripheral blood, obtained 28 days after the second AZD1222 dose. CDR3 protein: CASSAVRGGASSYNSPLHF. The CDR3 DNA is TGTGCCAGCAGCGCTGTCCGGGGGGGCGCCAGCTCCTATAATTCACCCCTCCACTTT. Full variable domain (outside the CDR3, taken from reference TRBV28 and TRBJ1-6): DVKVTQSSRYLVKRTGEKVFLECVQDMDHENMFWYRQDPGLGLRLIYFSYDVKMKEKGDIPEGYSVSREKKERFSLILESASTNQTSMYLCASSAVRGGASSYNSPLHFGNGTRLTVT.